This T cell receptor beta chain was identified in a study of T cell responses to AZD1222 COVID-19 vaccine. General study points: Recipients of AZD1222 seropositive at baseline numbered only 6 or 7. Clonal diversity was possibly underestimated, and the donors were mostly white British, with more females.

The protocol was immunoSEQ multiplex PCR, while the TCRdb copy is restricted to in-frame clones and leaves out a portion. The sample has 82,000 or so clones, around nine tenths seen once; the top ten hold about 5.2%. About this clone itself: Its matching antigen is unknown.

This CDR3 is 13 amino acids long. Trimming removed 4 bases from V and 5 bases from J, with 8 bases in between. The germline V gene has CDR1 MNHEY and CDR2 SMNVEV (reference sequence). The sequence was collected from an adult in good health. The sample consisted of peripheral blood, taken on day 0 of AZD1222 vaccination. The chain uses TRBV27 and TRBJ2-2; D is perhaps TRBD2 (6 bases). CDR3 nucleotide sequence: TGTGCCAGCAGTTCACGGGGGACCGGGGAGCTGTTTTTT. Amino acids: CASSSRGTGELFF.